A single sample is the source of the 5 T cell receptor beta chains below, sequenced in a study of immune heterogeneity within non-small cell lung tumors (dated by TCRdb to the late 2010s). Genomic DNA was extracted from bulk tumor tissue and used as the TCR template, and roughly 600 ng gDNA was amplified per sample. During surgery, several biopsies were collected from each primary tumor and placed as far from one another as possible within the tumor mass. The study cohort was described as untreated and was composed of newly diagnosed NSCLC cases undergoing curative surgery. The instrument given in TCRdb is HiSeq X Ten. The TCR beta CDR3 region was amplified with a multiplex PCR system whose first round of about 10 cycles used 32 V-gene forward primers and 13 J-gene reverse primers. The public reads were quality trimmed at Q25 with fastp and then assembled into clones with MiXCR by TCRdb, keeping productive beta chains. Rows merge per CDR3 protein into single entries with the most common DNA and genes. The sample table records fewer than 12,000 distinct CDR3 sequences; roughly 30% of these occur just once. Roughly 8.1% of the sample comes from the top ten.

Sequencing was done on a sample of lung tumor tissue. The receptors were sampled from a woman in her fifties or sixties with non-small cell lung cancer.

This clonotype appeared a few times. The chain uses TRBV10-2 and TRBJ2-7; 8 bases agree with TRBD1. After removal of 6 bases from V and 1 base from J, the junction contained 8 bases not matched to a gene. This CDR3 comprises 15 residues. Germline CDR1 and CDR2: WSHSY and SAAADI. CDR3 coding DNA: TGCGCCAGCAGCGTCTCAGGACAGGGTTCCTACGAGCAGTACTTC. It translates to CASSVSGQGSYEQYF.

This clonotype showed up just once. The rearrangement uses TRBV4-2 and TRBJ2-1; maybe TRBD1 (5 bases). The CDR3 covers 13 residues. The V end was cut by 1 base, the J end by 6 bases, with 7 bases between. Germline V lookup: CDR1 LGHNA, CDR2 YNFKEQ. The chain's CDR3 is CASSQVRVNEQFF. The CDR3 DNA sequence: TGTGCCAGCAGCCAAGTCAGGGTCAATGAGCAGTTCTTC.

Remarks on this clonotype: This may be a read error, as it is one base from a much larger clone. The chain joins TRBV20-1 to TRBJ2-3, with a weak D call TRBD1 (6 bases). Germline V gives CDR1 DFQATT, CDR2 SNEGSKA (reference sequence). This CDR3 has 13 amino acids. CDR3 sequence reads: CSASITRTDTKYF. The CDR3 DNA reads TGCAGTGCCAGCATTACGCGGACAGATACGAAGTATTTT.

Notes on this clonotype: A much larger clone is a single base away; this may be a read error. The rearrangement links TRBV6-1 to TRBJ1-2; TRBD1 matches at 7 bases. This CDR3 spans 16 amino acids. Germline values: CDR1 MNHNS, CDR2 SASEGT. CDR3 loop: CTSRGYSGSPLYGYTF. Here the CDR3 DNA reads TGTACCAGCAGGGGGTATTCAGGGTCTCCCCTCTATGGCTACACCTTC.

The CDR3 coding sequence is TGTGCCAGCAGCGTGCGGACAGGTTTAGGCTCTGGGGCCAACGTCCTGACTTTC. Translation: CASSVRTGLGSGANVLTF. The rearrangement joins TRBV9 to TRBJ2-6; 7 bases match TRBD1. CDR1 is SGDLS and CDR2 is YYNGEE in the germline V gene. The CDR3 has 18 residues. The V gene end was trimmed by 2 bases and the J gene end by 0 bases; junction bases not matched to a gene: 8.